The present T cell receptor (beta chain) was sequenced within a study of a mutant IDH1 vaccine in newly diagnosed glioma. At the level of the study: Treated patients showed a male proportion of approximately 60%, a female proportion of about 38%, and a mean age of about 41 years. Earlier therapy was either radiotherapy, temozolomide, or both, and most got both. Notes on the study in general: Evidence of vaccine-induced immune responses was documented in 85% to 95% of patients. Pseudoprogression showed no apparent link to changes in top peripheral T cell clonotypes.

Only in-frame clones appear in the TCRdb table, and some are missing; sequencing was by immunoSEQ multiplex PCR. The sample has under 35,000 clones, roughly 89% seen once; the top ten hold around 21%. The time point was: week 11, during vaccination. Vaccination comprised doses that each held 300 ug of mutant IDH1 20-mer peptide, plus topical imiquimod. Of note for this clone: Its antigen is still unknown.

J lost 4 bases, V lost 3 bases, and 14 bases had no gene match. The CDR3 loop spans 18 amino acids. In germline, CDR1 is KGHSH, CDR2 LQKENI. The receptor was isolated from a man aged 18 to 30 with glioma. J is TRBJ2-7 and V is TRBV18; TRBD1 aligns across 11 bases. The sequencing used PBMCs, collected from a glioma patient whose treatment included an IDH1 peptide vaccine. Written as DNA, the CDR3 is TGTGCCAGCTCACCGCAGAGTTCCGGGACAGGGGGACGGTACGAGCAGTACTTC. Its translation is CASSPQSSGTGGRYEQYF.